One sample yielded the 21 T cell receptor beta chains listed below, sequenced in a study of cytomegalovirus exposure and HLA in healthy donors. Primers: 60 Vbeta forward and 13 Jbeta reverse. The data were produced by immunoSEQ multiplex PCR, yet TCRdb's version contains in-frame clones alone and is incomplete. Of 50,000 to 80,000 clones listed, under 85% are singletons. The sample was PBMCs. The receptors shown here come from a male donor in good health and CMV-seropositive.

The gene calls are TRBV7-2 and TRBJ1-4, with TRBD1 identical over 7 bases. Germline values: CDR1 SGHTA, CDR2 FQGNSA. The V gene end was trimmed by 1 base and the J gene end by 5 bases; junction bases not matched to a gene: 4. This CDR3 region has 15 residues. The CDR3 DNA is TGTGCCAGCAGCTTAGGGGACAGAAGAAATGAAAAACTGTTTTTT. Its protein is CASSLGDRRNEKLFF.

The J gene is TRBJ1-2, the V gene TRBV30, with TRBD1 identical over 7 bases. Germline assignment: CDR1 GTSNPN and CDR2 SVGIG (reference sequence). The CDR3 has 13 amino acids. V lost 0 bases to trimming and J lost 4 bases; unmatched junction nucleotides: 2. CDR3 DNA: TGTGCCTGGAGTGTAGGGACAGCCTATGGCTACACCTTC. As protein: CAWSVGTAYGYTF.

In this sample, this clone turned up once. The V call is TRBV28, the J call TRBJ1-4; D is unclear. This CDR3 is built from 11 residues. Per the germline V gene, CDR1 is MDHEN and CDR2 is SYDVKM. With 7 bases removed from V and 8 bases from J, the gap between germline ends came to 8 bases. This chain's CDR3 is CASTSREKLFF. CDR3 sequence (DNA): TGTGCCAGCACCTCGCGGGAAAAACTGTTTTTT. Based on the CDR3 plus reference TRBV28 and TRBJ1-4, the full variable domain is DVKVTQSSRYLVKRTGEKVFLECVQDMDHENMFWYRQDPGLGLRLIYFSYDVKMKEKGDIPEGYSVSREKKERFSLILESASTNQTSMYLCASTSREKLFFGSGTQLSVL.

The chain has TRBV27 and TRBJ2-7; 9 bases agree with TRBD1. CDR1 is MNHEY and CDR2 is SMNVEV in the germline V gene (reference sequence). The CDR3 runs 15 residues. After removal of 3 bases from V and 0 bases from J, the junction contained 3 bases not matched to a gene. The CDR3 DNA is TGTGCCAGCAGTTTGGGACAGGGATTCTCCTACGAGCAGTACTTC. Residues: CASSLGQGFSYEQYF.

The rearrangement links TRBV29-1 to TRBJ1-2, with 11 bases lining up with TRBD1. Per the germline V gene, CDR1 is SQVTM and CDR2 is ANQGSEA. This CDR3 has 14 amino acids. J was trimmed by 5 bases and V by 1 base; bases with no gene match: 3. The CDR3 region has the DNA TGCAGCGTTGAAGGAGGACAGGGGGCTTATGGCTACACCTTC. Translation gives CSVEGGQGAYGYTF.

This clone has a handful of counts. The gene calls are TRBV7-8 and TRBJ1-5; weak D call: TRBD1 (6 bases). Germline CDR1 is SGHVS and CDR2 is FQNEAQ. CDR3 length equals 16 residues. V lost 3 bases and J 3 bases, leaving 15 bases between the germline ends. CDR3 region: CASSFEMDRVNQPQHF. CDR3 coding DNA: TGTGCCAGCAGCTTCGAAATGGACAGAGTCAATCAGCCCCAGCATTTT. Full variable domain (remainder filled in from reference TRBV7-8 and TRBJ1-5): GAGVSQSPRYKVAKRGQDVALRCDPISGHVSLFWYQQALGQGPEFLTYFQNEAQLDKSGLPSDRFFAERPEGSVSTLKIQRTQQEDSAVYLCASSFEMDRVNQPQHFGDGTRLSIL.

The chain is built from TRBV2 and TRBJ2-3; 12 nucleotides align to TRBD2. V shed 6 bases, J shed 0 bases, and the junction held 19 bases outside the gene matches. CDR3 size: 21 residues. CDR1 and CDR2 (germline): SNHLY, FYNNEI. DNA for the CDR3: TGTGCCAGCAGCCAAAGGGTTGGACTAGCGGGGCGTAGATCTAGCACAGATACGCAGTATTTT. The encoded protein is CASSQRVGLAGRRSSTDTQYF.

The chain is built from TRBV11-2 and TRBJ2-5, with D perhaps TRBD1 (5 bases). V dropped 6 bases and J dropped 5 bases, with 16 bases sitting between them. The CDR3 length is 14 residues. Germline values: CDR1 SGHAT, CDR2 FQNNGV. CDR3 bases: TGTGCCAGCAGGCCTCACAGGTTGTCTGAGACCCAGTACTTC. Its protein product is CASRPHRLSETQYF. Full variable domain (missing parts from reference TRBV11-2 and TRBJ2-5): EAGVAQSPRYKIIEKRQSVAFWCNPISGHATLYWYQQILGQGPKLLIQFQNNGVVDDSQLPKDRFSAERLKGVDSTLKIQPAKLEDSAVYLCASRPHRLSETQYFGPGTRLLVL.

This chain connects TRBV7-2 to TRBJ2-2; 8 nucleotides match TRBD2. Germline V gene lookup returns CDR1 SGHTA and CDR2 FQGNSA. After removal of 0 bases from V and 3 bases from J, the junction contained 0 bases not matched to a gene. This CDR3 region has 15 residues. The CDR3, as DNA: TGTGCCAGCAGCTTAGCCGGGGGGGACACCGGGGAGCTGTTTTTT. Encoded protein: CASSLAGGDTGELFF.

The chain has TRBV19 and TRBJ2-7, with unresolved D. V lost 0 bases to trimming and J lost 7 bases, with 10 bases between them. Germline CDR1 reads LNHDA; CDR2 reads SQIVND (reference sequence). CDR3 length: 13 amino acids. The CDR3 region has the DNA TGTGCCAGTAGTATAGAGTTGTCCGGGGAGCAGTACTTC. Translation gives CASSIELSGEQYF.

The chain is built from TRBV27 and TRBJ1-5, with 12 positions matching TRBD1. Germline CDR1 reads MNHEY; CDR2 reads SMNVEV (reference sequence). The CDR3 has 18 amino acids. J lost 6 bases, V lost 5 bases, and 14 bases had no gene match. DNA of the CDR3: TGTGCCAGCAGTCATCGAATGGGGACAGGGGGCGTTATTCAGCCCCAGCATTTT. Translated, it gives CASSHRMGTGGVIQPQHF.

The chain employs TRBV28 and TRBJ1-1; maybe TRBD1 (6 bases). Per germline, CDR1 MDHEN and CDR2 SYDVKM. With 3 bases removed from V and 11 bases from J, the gap between germline ends came to 13 bases. CDR3 size: 12 residues. CDR3 sequence: CASSLRTGTAFF. Written as DNA, the CDR3 is TGTGCCAGCAGTTTGCGTACAGGGACGGCTTTCTTT.

The J gene is TRBJ2-5, the V gene TRBV7-9, with D tentatively TRBD1 (5 bases). This CDR3 has 16 amino acids. CDR1 is SEHNR and CDR2 is FQNEAQ in the germline V gene (reference sequence). V was pared by 5 bases and J by 3 bases, with 19 bases between. CDR3 sequence reads: CASSPSWQGLKETQYF. For the CDR3, the DNA is TGTGCCAGCAGCCCCAGTTGGCAGGGATTAAAAGAGACCCAGTACTTC.

The chain joins TRBV1 to TRBJ2-7; the tabulated D call, TRBD2, remains unverified against the DNA. TRBV1 is recorded as a pseudogene. The CDR3 sequence is 11 residues long. CDR3 coding DNA: TGCACCAGCACCCCCTTCGGGGAGCAGTACTTC. This gives the protein CTSTPFGEQYF.

The V and J genes are TRBV6-6 and TRBJ1-5; D possibly corresponds to TRBD1 (5 bases). Germline-derived CDR1 and CDR2 are MNHNY and SVGAGI (reference sequence). Trimming removed 6 bases at V and 7 bases at J, with 13 bases between. CDR3 length equals 13 residues. The CDR3 region has the DNA TGTGCCAGCAGCTCGGGGGTGGGACAGCCCCAGCATTTT. Translation: CASSSGVGQPQHF.

This rearrangement joins TRBV7-2 to TRBJ1-5; no clear D gene. This CDR3 is 13 amino acids long. Germline lookup yields CDR1 SGHTA and CDR2 FQGNSA. V lost 0 bases and J 6 bases, leaving 6 bases between the germline ends. The CDR3 DNA reads TGTGCCAGCAGCTTAGCCACGGGTCAGCCCCAGCATTTT. As protein: CASSLATGQPQHF.

The V call is TRBV5-4, the J call TRBJ2-3; no reliable D call. The CDR3 has 12 residues. Germline V CDR1 and CDR2: SGHNT, YYREEE (reference sequence). V lost 4 bases and J 4 bases, leaving 7 bases between the germline ends. In DNA form, the CDR3 reads TGTGCCAGCAGCAGCCGCCCAGATACGCAGTATTTT. This encodes CASSSRPDTQYF.

The CDR3: CASSLTGLAGAYNEQFF. The CDR3 nucleotides read TGTGCCAGCAGCTTAACCGGACTAGCGGGGGCCTACAATGAGCAGTTCTTC. The chain recombines TRBV7-3 with TRBJ2-1, with 13 bases identical to TRBD2. The V and J ends lost 0 bases and 2 bases, in that order; junction bases with no gene match: 1. The CDR3 runs 17 residues. CDR1 and CDR2 (germline): SGHTA, FQGTGA.

V is TRBV29-1 and J is TRBJ2-5; D is ambiguous. The CDR3 is made up of 12 amino acids. Trimming pared 3 bases from V and 0 bases from J, leaving 5 bases between. Germline loops: CDR1 SQVTM, CDR2 ANQGSEA. Here the CDR3 DNA reads TGCAGCGTTGAGAACAACCAAGAGACCCAGTACTTC. Encoded protein: CSVENNQETQYF.

This rearrangement joins TRBV15 to TRBJ2-7, with D possibly being TRBD2 (6 bases). The germline CDR1 and CDR2 sequences are LNHNV and YYDKDF (reference sequence). The CDR3 loop spans 15 amino acids. V lost 4 bases and J lost 5, with 18 bases in between. Here the CDR3 DNA reads TGTGCCACCAGCACTGAGGGGAGGAAAATTGACGAGCAGTACTTC. It yields the protein CATSTEGRKIDEQYF.

In its sample, this clone was seen once. The chain joins TRBV10-3 to TRBJ1-5, with D maybe TRBD1 (6 bases). The germline CDR1 and CDR2 sequences are ENHRY and SYGVKD. The CDR3 totals 16 residues. Trimming left V 0 bases short and J 6 bases short, with 15 bases between. The CDR3: CAISESIGGYGQPQHF. The CDR3 region has the DNA TGTGCCATCAGTGAGTCGATAGGGGGTTACGGTCAGCCCCAGCATTTT.